A selection of T cell receptor beta chains follows, all from one sample in a study of cytomegalovirus exposure and HLA in healthy donors. Using immunoSEQ multiplex PCR, the repertoire was profiled, and TCRdb retains in-frame clones only, with some absent. The table records around 90,000 clones, 55% to 65% of them present only once. Sequencing was performed on PBMCs. The receptor source for this set is a human donor in good health. The CDR3 runs from the conserved cysteine through the conserved F or W. The order of the fields is D gene, V gene, CDR3 length, J gene, CDR3 protein, CDR3 DNA. D genes are given only for firm matches.

NA,TRBV5-8,14,TRBJ1-6,CASSLVRAESPLHF,TGTGCCAGCAGCTTGGTCAGGGCGGAATCACCCCTCCACTTT
NA,TRBV19,15,TRBJ2-3,CASSLMPSLRDTQYF,TGTGCCAGTAGCCTGATGCCGAGCCTCAGGGATACGCAGTATTTT
TRBD1,TRBV5-1,14,TRBJ1-4,CASSRDRAHEKLFF,TGCGCCAGCAGCCGGGACAGGGCACATGAAAAACTGTTTTTT
TRBD2,TRBV7-3,15,TRBJ2-1,CASSPQAGGLFEQFF,TGTGCCAGCAGCCCCCAAGCGGGGGGGCTCTTTGAGCAGTTCTTC
NA,TRBV7-9,13,TRBJ1-1,CASSLYEGTEAFF,TGTGCCAGCAGCTTATATGAGGGCACTGAAGCTTTCTTT
TRBD2,TRBV11-2,16,TRBJ2-1,CASSQRGDRFTNEQFF,TGTGCCAGCAGCCAGCGGGGGGATAGGTTTACGAATGAGCAGTTCTTC
NA,TRBV6-1,13,TRBJ1-2,CASVLNRNYGYTF,TGTGCCAGCGTTCTAAACAGAAACTATGGCTACACCTTC
NA,TRBV7-2,14,TRBJ2-5,CASSLAGAQETQYF,TGTGCCAGCAGCTTAGCGGGGGCACAAGAGACCCAGTACTTC
TRBD1,TRBV10-3,14,TRBJ1-1,CAIRGTGRNTEAFF,TGTGCCATCAGGGGGACAGGGAGGAACACTGAAGCTTTCTTT
TRBD1,TRBV4-3,17,TRBJ2-7,CASSQALTGQGANEQYF,TGCGCCAGCAGCCAAGCCCTCACGGGACAGGGGGCTAACGAGCAGTACTTC
NA,TRBV5-1,16,TRBJ1-1,CASSPGVRPINTEAFF,TGCGCCAGCAGCCCCGGTGTCAGGCCGATAAACACTGAAGCTTTCTTT